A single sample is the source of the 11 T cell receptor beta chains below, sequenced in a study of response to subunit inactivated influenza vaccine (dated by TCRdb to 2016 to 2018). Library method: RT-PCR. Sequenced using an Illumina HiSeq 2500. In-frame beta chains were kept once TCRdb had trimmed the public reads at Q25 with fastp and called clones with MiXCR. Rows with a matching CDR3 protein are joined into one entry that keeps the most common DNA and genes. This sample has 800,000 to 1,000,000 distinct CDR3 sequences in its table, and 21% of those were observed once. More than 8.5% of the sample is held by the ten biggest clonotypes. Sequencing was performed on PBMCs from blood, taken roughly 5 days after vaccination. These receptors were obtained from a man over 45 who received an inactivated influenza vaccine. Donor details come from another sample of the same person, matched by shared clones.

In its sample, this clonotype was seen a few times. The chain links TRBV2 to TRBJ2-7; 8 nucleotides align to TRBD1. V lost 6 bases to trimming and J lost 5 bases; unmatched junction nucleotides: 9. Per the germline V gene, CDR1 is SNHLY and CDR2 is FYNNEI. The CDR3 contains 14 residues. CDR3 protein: CASSTGQGGHEQYF. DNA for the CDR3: TGTGCCAGCAGCACTGGACAGGGCGGGCACGAGCAGTACTTC.

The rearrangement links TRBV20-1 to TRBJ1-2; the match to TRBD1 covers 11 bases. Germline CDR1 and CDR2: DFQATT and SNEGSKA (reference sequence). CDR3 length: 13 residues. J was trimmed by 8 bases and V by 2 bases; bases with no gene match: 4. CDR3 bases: TGCAGTGCTAGACAGGGACAGGGGGACGGCTACACCTTC. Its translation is CSARQGQGDGYTF.

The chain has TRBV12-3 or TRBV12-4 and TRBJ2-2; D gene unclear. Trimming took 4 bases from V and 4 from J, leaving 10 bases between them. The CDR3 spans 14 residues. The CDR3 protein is CASSSAASTGELFF. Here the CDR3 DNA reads TGTGCCAGCAGTTCAGCAGCGAGCACCGGGGAGCTGTTTTTT.

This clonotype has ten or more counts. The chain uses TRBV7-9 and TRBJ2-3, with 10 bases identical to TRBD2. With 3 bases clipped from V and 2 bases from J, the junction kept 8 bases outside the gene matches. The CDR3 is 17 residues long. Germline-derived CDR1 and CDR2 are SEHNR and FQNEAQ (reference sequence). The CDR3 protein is CASSFTALAGFTDTQYF. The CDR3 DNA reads TGTGCCAGCAGCTTCACAGCACTAGCGGGATTCACAGATACGCAGTATTTT.

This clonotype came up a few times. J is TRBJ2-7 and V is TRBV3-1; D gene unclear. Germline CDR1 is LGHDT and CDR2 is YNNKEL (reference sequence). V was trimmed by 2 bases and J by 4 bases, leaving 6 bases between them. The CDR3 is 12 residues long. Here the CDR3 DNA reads TGTGCCAGCAGCCAAAATGGATACGAGCAGTACTTC. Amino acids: CASSQNGYEQYF.

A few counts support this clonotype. CDR3 amino acids: CSVRTGVGNQPQHF. The DNA of the CDR3 is TGCAGTGTCCGGACAGGGGTAGGAAATCAGCCCCAGCATTTT. The chain joins TRBV20-1 to TRBJ1-5; 9 nucleotides align to TRBD1. With V trimmed by 7 bases and J by 4 bases, 8 bases remained unmatched. The CDR3 consists of 14 residues. Looked up from germline, CDR1 is DFQATT and CDR2 is SNEGSKA (reference sequence).

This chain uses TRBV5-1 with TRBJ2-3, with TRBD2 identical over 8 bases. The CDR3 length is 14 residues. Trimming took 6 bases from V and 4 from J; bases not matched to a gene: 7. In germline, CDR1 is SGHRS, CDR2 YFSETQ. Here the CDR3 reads CASKGSGRADTQYF. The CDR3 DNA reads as TGCGCCAGCAAAGGGAGCGGGAGAGCAGATACGCAGTATTTT.

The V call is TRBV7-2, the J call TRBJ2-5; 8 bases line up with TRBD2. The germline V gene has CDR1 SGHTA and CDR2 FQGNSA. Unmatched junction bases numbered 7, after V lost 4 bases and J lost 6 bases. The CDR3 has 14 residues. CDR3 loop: CASSSGTRVQTQYF. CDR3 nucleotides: TGTGCCAGCAGCTCCGGGACTAGGGTACAGACCCAGTACTTC.

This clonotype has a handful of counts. CDR3 DNA sequence: TGTGCCAGCAGCTGGTCGGGGACATATGGCTACACCTTC. Translation gives CASSWSGTYGYTF. The genes are TRBV5-6 and TRBJ1-2, with D possibly TRBD1 on 6 matching bases. Germline-derived CDR1 and CDR2 are SGHDT and YYEEEE. The CDR3 consists of 13 residues. V lost 3 bases, J lost 5 bases, and 11 bases lay in between.

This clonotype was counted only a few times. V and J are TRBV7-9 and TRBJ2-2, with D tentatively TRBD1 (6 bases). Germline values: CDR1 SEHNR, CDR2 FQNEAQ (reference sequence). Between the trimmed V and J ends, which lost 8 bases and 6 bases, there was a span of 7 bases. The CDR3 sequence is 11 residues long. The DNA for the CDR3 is TGTGCCAGCGGGGGCCCCGGGGAGCTGTTTTTT. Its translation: CASGGPGELFF.

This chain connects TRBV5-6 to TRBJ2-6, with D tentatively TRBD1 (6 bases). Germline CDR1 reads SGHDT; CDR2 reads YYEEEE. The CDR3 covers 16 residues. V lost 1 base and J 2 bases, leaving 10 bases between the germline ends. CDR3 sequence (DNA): TGTGCCAGCAGCTTGTCAGGGGTTGCTGGGGCCAACGTCCTGACTTTC. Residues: CASSLSGVAGANVLTF.